This T cell receptor (beta chain) was captured in a study of blood T cell repertoires in COVID-19. Study-level background: Sites in the United States, Italy and Spain provided acute and convalescent COVID-19 samples.

On this clone: Within the sample, other DNA sequences also encode this same CDR3.

V gave up 4 bases and J gave up 4 bases, with 13 bases separating them. This CDR3 comprises 14 residues. Germline values: CDR1 LGHDT, CDR2 YNNKEL (reference sequence). Authors' data handling: Researchers report that nucleated cell counts were estimated from reference gene primer amplification. This table comes from immunoSEQ multiplex PCR, and its TCRdb copy is limited to in-frame clones, with some not included. The DNA gave D and trimming, while V, J and clone size come from that table. The sample yields more than 200,000 clones, roughly 90% seen once. The V and J genes are TRBV3-1 (or the pseudogene TRBV3-2) and TRBJ1-1; the D gene is possibly TRBD1 (5 bases). The TCR was taken from an older woman with acute or convalescent COVID-19. Sequenced input: peripheral blood. The CDR3 sequence is CASSPLAGGTEAFF. For the CDR3, the DNA is TGTGCCAGCAGCCCCTTGGCCGGGGGCACTGAAGCTTTCTTT.